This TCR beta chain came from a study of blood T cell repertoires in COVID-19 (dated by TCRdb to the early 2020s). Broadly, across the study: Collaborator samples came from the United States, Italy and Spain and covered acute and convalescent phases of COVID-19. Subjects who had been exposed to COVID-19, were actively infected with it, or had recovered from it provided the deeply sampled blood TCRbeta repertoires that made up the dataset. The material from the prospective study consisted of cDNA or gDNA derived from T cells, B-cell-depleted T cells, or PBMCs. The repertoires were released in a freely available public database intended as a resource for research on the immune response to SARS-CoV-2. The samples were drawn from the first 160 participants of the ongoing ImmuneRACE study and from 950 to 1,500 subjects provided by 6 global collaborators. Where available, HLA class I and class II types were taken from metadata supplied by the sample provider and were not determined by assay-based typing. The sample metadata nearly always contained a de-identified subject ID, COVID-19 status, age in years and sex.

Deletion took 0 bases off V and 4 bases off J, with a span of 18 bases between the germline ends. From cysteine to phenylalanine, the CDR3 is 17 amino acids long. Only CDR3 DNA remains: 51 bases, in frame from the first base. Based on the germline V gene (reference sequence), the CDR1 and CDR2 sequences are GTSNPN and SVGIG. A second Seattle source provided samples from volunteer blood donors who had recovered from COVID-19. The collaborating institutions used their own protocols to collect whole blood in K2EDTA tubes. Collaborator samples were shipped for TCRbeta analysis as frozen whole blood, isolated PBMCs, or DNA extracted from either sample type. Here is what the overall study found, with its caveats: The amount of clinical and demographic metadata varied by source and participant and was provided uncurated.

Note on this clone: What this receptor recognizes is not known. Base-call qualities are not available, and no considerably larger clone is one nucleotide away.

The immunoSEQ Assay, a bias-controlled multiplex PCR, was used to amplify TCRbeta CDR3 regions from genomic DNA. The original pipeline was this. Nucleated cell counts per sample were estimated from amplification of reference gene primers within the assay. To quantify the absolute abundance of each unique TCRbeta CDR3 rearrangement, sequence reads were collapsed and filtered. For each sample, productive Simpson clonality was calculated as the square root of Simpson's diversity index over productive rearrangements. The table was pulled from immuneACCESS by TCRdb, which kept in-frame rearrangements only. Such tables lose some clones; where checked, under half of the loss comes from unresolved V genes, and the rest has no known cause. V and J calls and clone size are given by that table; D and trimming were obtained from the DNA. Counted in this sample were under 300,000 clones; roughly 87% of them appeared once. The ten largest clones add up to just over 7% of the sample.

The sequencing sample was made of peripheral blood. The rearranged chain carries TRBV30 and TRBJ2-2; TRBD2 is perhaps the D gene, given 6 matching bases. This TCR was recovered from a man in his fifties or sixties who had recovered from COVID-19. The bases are TGTGCCTGGAGTGTCGGCCCGGGACTCCCTTTCACCGGGGAGCTGTTTTTT. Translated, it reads CAWSVGPGLPFTGELFF.